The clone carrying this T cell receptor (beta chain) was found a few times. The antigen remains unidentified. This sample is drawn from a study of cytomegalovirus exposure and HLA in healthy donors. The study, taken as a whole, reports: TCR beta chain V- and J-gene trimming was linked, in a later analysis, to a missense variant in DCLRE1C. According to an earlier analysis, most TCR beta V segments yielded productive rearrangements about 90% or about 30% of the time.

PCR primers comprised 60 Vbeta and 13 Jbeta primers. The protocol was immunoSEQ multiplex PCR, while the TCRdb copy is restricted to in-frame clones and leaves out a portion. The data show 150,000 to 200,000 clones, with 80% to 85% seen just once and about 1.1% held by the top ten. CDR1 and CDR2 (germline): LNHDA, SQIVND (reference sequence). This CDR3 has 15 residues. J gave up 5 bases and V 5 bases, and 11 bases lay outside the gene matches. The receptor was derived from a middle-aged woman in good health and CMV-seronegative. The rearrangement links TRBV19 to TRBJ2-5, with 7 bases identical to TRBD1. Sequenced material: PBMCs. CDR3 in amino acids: CASSLNRGSRETQYF. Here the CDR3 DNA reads TGTGCCAGTAGTCTGAACAGGGGCTCACGGGAGACCCAGTACTTC.